This T cell receptor (beta chain) was identified during a study of regulatory T cells in long-lasting Graves disease. Study summary: Over 5 years of antithyroid drugs with positive TSH receptor antibodies was taken to mean persistent Graves' disease.

Documented time point: persistent/refractory GD, antithyroid drugs over 5 years with positive TRAb. PBMCs were the source of the RNA used for TCR sequencing. By American Thyroid Association guidelines, Graves' disease was diagnosed in the cohort. Study conclusions and caveats: Thyroid tissue was not sampled; only peripheral blood was.

Germline lookup yields CDR1 SGHNT and CDR2 YENEEA. This CDR3 is 14 amino acids long. Trimming stripped 3 bases from V and 7 bases from J, with 15 bases between. This clonotype was seen ten or more times. The antigen remains undetermined. Sequencing libraries for TCR beta were prepared with iRepertoire HTBI primers and Arm-PCR of CDR3 regions. TCRdb re-analysed the multiplex PCR reads in MiXCR, keeping a single row per CDR3 protein. The sample lists a few hundred thousand distinct CDR3 sequences, around 20% occurring once. Sequences were derived from peripheral blood mononuclear cells (PBMCs), sampled when the disease was refractory, from a patient treated with antithyroid drugs. The sequence derives from a female donor with Graves disease. The V and J genes are TRBV11-3 and TRBJ1-1; D is uncertain. CDR3 residues: CASSFGEPPNEAFF. CDR3 DNA: TGTGCCAGCAGCTTCGGGGAGCCCCCCAATGAAGCTTTCTTT. Together with reference TRBV11-3 and TRBJ1-1, the CDR3 gives the full variable domain: EAGVVQSPRYKIIEKKQPVAFWCNPISGHNTLYWYLQNLGQGPELLIRYENEEAVDDSQLPKDRFSAERLKGVDSTLKIQPAELGDSAVYLCASSFGEPPNEAFFGQGTRLTVV.